This T cell receptor beta chain was recorded in a study of molecular identifiers for immune sequencing clone quantification. Study-wide background: Replicate experiments took RNA from about 20,000 or 100,000 naive CD8 cells, divided it five ways and sequenced four. Findings and limits, study-wide: Molecules of identical TCR sharing a barcode could underestimate highly expanded clone sizes. Jurkat TCR RNA that was spiked in from one cell was reportedly detectable among 950,000 to 1,000,000 naive cells.

This clonotype was seen at least ten times. Its antigen is currently unknown. Germline loops: CDR1 LGHNA, CDR2 YSLEER. The J segment lost 4 bases and the V segment lost 4 bases, leaving 10 bases of the junction unmatched. The length of the CDR3 is 15 residues. Libraries from naive CD8 cells were generated from approximately 20,000 to 980,000 sorted cells (with 10%, 30% or 50% RNA). From the PCR reads, TCRdb called clonotypes with MiXCR, one entry per CDR3 protein. The table lists about 630,000 distinct CDR3 sequences, less than 30% of them singletons. The chain has TRBV4-3 and TRBJ2-7, with 7 nucleotides matching TRBD1. The receptor's source is a human donor in good health. Some libraries in this study had Jurkat cell RNA spiked in. Sample: naive CD8+ T cells from blood, with Jurkat cell RNA spiked in. The subset is: FACS-sorted CD8+CD4-CCR7+CD45RA+ naive T cells. CDR3 loop: CASSPYRDSGYEQYF. The CDR3 DNA reads TGCGCCAGCAGCCCATACCGGGACAGTGGTTACGAGCAGTACTTC.